One sample yielded the 14 T cell receptor beta chains listed below, sequenced in a study of T cell clusters in autoimmune cytopenias. One tube held mixed TRB-A and TRB-B primer pools for touch-down PCR. TCRdb reprocessed the multiplex PCR reads and reports one entry per CDR3 protein, with no DNA. This sample's table has some 6,200 distinct CDR3 sequences. TRB was amplified from roughly 250 ng of peripheral blood genomic DNA per sample. A further study also used this sample, focusing on T cell repertoires in aging, cancer and after chemotherapy.

The specimen sequenced was peripheral blood. These TCRs come from a human donor in good health.

The chain uses TRBV19 and TRBJ1-2. The CDR3 contains 11 residues. The germline gives CDR1 LNHDA, CDR2 SQIVND (reference sequence). Here the CDR3 reads CASSTGYGYTF.

The V and J genes are TRBV7-9 and TRBJ2-2; TCRdb gives TRBD1 as the D gene, but with no DNA this cannot be confirmed. Germline V gives CDR1 SEHNR, CDR2 FQNEAQ (reference sequence). The CDR3 extends over 15 amino acids. The CDR3: CASVVRGPNTGELFF.

The rearrangement joins TRBV18 to TRBJ1-5; absent DNA, TCRdb's TRBD1 call cannot be checked. This CDR3 has 17 residues. The germline gives CDR1 KGHSH, CDR2 LQKENI. CDR3 sequence reads: CASSRSLLGDSNQPQHF.

This clonotype shows up as medium-sized by frequency. This chain connects TRBV18 to TRBJ2-1; TCRdb names TRBD1, which stays unverified in the absence of DNA. This CDR3 has 15 residues. CDR1 is KGHSH, CDR2 LQKENI, per germline. CDR3 sequence reads: CASSPSGQQGNEQFF.

The chain links TRBV7-2 to TRBJ1-4; the TCRdb D gene call, TRBD1, has no DNA to confirm it. Germline CDR1 and CDR2: SGHTA and FQGNSA. This CDR3 spans 14 amino acids. The CDR3 reads CASSHRGSNEKLFF.

The chain couples TRBV20-1 to TRBJ2-5; TCRdb designates TRBD1, a call that cannot be tested without DNA. The germline V gene encodes CDR1 DFQATT and CDR2 SNEGSKA (reference sequence). CDR3 size: 12 residues. CDR3 sequence reads: CSARAGFETQYF.

This clonotype registers medium-sized by frequency. The chain carries TRBV29-1 and TRBJ1-2. The length of the CDR3 is 14 residues. The germline V gene encodes CDR1 SQVTM and CDR2 ANQGSEA. This CDR3 reads CSVEDLGVNYGYTF.

By frequency, this clonotype is medium-sized. The V gene is TRBV6-5, the J gene TRBJ2-6; no DNA is available, so the TRBD2 call from TCRdb remains unchecked. The CDR3 has 15 amino acids. Germline-derived CDR1 and CDR2 are MNHEY and SVGAGI. This CDR3 reads CASSYPATGANVLTF.

The chain employs TRBV5-1 and TRBJ2-1; the TCRdb D gene call, TRBD1, has no DNA to confirm it. Looked up from germline, CDR1 is SGHRS and CDR2 is YFSETQ. The CDR3 loop spans 16 amino acids. CDR3 sequence: CASSLDGQSSYNEQFF.

This rearrangement joins TRBV5-1 to TRBJ2-7; absent DNA, TCRdb's TRBD1 call cannot be checked. Germline V gene sequence: CDR1 SGHRS, CDR2 YFSETQ. The CDR3 length is 16 residues. CDR3 protein: CASSSGRDRVSYEQYF. Supplemented by reference TRBV5-1 and TRBJ2-7, the full variable domain reads KAGVTQTPRYLIKTRGQQVTLSCSPISGHRSVSWYQQTPGQGLQFLFEYFSETQRNKGNFPGRFSGRQFSNSRSEMNVSTLELGDSALYLCASSSGRDRVSYEQYFGPGTRLTVT.

The chain links TRBV7-2 to TRBJ2-1; TCRdb calls TRBD2, which cannot be checked without DNA. Germline assignment: CDR1 SGHTA and CDR2 FQGNSA. This CDR3 has 13 amino acids. CDR3 protein: CASSLGGSSEQFF.

The chain uses TRBV5-4 and TRBJ2-2; TCRdb's D gene call, TRBD2, goes unchecked for lack of DNA. This CDR3 has 17 residues. The germline V gene has CDR1 SGHNT and CDR2 YYREEE (reference sequence). The CDR3 spells CASSEGLAGANTGELFF.

This clonotype is deemed medium-sized by its frequency. The chain uses TRBV19 and TRBJ1-5; TCRdb's D gene call, TRBD1, goes unchecked for lack of DNA. CDR1 is LNHDA, CDR2 SQIVND, per germline (reference sequence). The CDR3 has 17 residues. The CDR3 sequence is CASSPQGRAYGNQPQHF.

Frequency places this clonotype as medium-sized. J is TRBJ2-1 and V is TRBV6-6; with no DNA, the TCRdb D assignment of TRBD2 cannot be verified. The CDR3 loop spans 15 amino acids. CDR1 is MNHNY, CDR2 SVGAGI, per germline (reference sequence). Here the CDR3 reads CASSTGVEGGNEQFF.